This T cell receptor beta chain was sequenced during a study of beta chain features in type 1 diabetes. Study-wide points: VDJ junctions in type 1 diabetes patients carried more deletions and fewer insertions. High-TCR-expressing cells could be over-represented by cDNA sequencing.

Details on this clone: Its antigen remains unidentified.

CDR1 is LGHNA and CDR2 is YNFKEQ in the germline V gene. The CDR3 is 18 amino acids. Trimming took 0 bases from V and 5 from J; bases not matched to a gene: 10. CD4+ naive, central memory, regulatory and stem cell-like memory subsets were isolated by sorting on CD45RO/CCR7/CD25/CD127/CD95/CD27. Investigators reverse transcribed all isolated RNA, so they sequenced expressed TCRB transcripts. Repertoires were generated with immunoSEQ multiplex PCR, while TCRdb's copy carries only in-frame clones and drops some. The sample lists approximately 150,000 clones, over 9.5% seen once, with under 1.5% in the top ten.

This chain connects TRBV4-2 to TRBJ2-5; 12 nucleotides line up with TRBD2. This sequence was found in a man aged 18-30 years in good health. Sequenced input: naive CD4+ T cells from blood. CDR3 sequence reads: CASSQDTALAGGAETQYF. DNA for the CDR3: TGTGCCAGCAGCCAAGACACCGCCCTAGCGGGGGGGGCCGAGACCCAGTACTTC.